This T cell receptor (beta chain) was recorded in a study of blood T cell repertoires in COVID-19. Study-wide background: Italy, Spain and the United States were the sources of the convalescent and acute COVID-19 samples. Nucleic acid was either cDNA or gDNA, and it came from T cells, B-cell-depleted T cells, or PBMCs.

Here immunoSEQ multiplex PCR was the method, and the copy in TCRdb shows in-frame clones only, minus some. The data contain roughly 350,000 clones, around nine tenths of them seen just once; the ten biggest clones take up around 3.3%. The sequencing sample was made of peripheral blood. This receptor was identified in a woman between 18 and 29 years old who had recovered from COVID-19.

The CDR3 loop is CASRMGGFHNEQFF. As DNA, the CDR3 is TGTGCCAGCAGGATGGGGGGGTTCCACAATGAGCAGTTCTTC. V usage is TRBV11-3 and J usage is TRBJ2-1, with 7 positions matching TRBD2. This CDR3 comprises 14 residues. The germline CDR1 and CDR2 sequences are SGHNT and YENEEA. The ends lost 6 bases at V and 5 bases at J; junction bases unmatched: 7.